This note documents a single TCR beta chain sequence. Its specificity is not known. The sample belongs to a study of T cells in women clearing cervical HPV infection. Whole-study results and caveats: CIN3+ cases had significantly higher TCR richness than controls; evenness did not differ.

MY09/MY11 PCR detected cervical HPV DNA; dot-blot assigned genotypes. Libraries were prepared by immunoSEQ multiplex PCR; TCRdb keeps only in-frame clonotypes and omits some of them. This table lists about 16,000 clones. The sequenced sample was blood buffy coat. The TCR was taken from a woman between 18 and 70 years old with a cervical HPV16 infection that either progressed to CIN3+ or cleared (not recorded which).

The CDR3 loop is CASRAGGGATYNEQFF. The sequenced CDR3 bases are TGTGCCAGCAGGGCTGGCGGGGGAGCTACCTACAATGAG. The gene calls are TRBV28 and TRBJ2-1; 7 bases map to TRBD2. The read ends 3 residues before the CDR3 terminus; that terminus is restored from the germline J gene. CDR1 is MDHEN, CDR2 SYDVKM, per germline. After removal of 6 bases from V and 2 bases from J, the junction contained 10 bases not matched to a gene. CDR3 size: 16 residues.